This TCR beta chain comes out of a study of T cell repertoires in cytomegalovirus infection. Findings and limits, study-wide: There were HLA-C-restricted CMV-specific TCR beta clonotypes dominating the ex vivo response.

The CDR3 consists of 13 residues. The V end was cut by 0 bases, the J end by 8 bases, with 10 bases between. The germline V gene encodes CDR1 MGHRA and CDR2 YSYEKL. In its sample, this clonotype was seen many times. The antigen remains undetermined. TCRdb itself ran the reads through MiXCR, one entry per CDR3 protein. The data hold some 300,000 distinct CDR3 sequences, with about an eighth observed a single time. The receptor's source is a human donor in good health (CMV status not recorded). Some clones in this sample may be carry-over from other donors' samples. Sequenced: PBMCs. The V call is TRBV4-1, the J call TRBJ1-1, with TRBD1 as a possible D gene (5 bases). The CDR3 DNA sequence: TGCGCCAGCAGCCAAGAACCAGGGACCGAAGCTTTCTTT. Amino acid sequence: CASSQEPGTEAFF.